This TCR beta chain was observed in a study of T cells in Graves' hyperthyroidism and ophthalmopathy. Study observations and caveats: Most thyroid clonotypes that were expanded above 0.001 also turned up in blood.

Regarding this clonotype: Antigen unknown.

The germline V gene has CDR1 SGHRS and CDR2 YFSETQ. CDR3 length equals 19 residues. V was shortened by 2 bases and J by 0 bases, with 20 bases between the two germline ends. Amplified TCR beta CDR3 regions derived from RNA transcripts. Researchers ran a first-round RT-PCR on the TCR CDR3 using the HTBI primer set. TCRdb re-analysed the multiplex PCR reads in MiXCR, keeping a single row per CDR3 protein. This sample carries 96,000 or so distinct CDR3 sequences, around 52% of them seen once, and the ten largest clones take around 29%. The V call is TRBV5-1, the J call TRBJ2-2, with TRBD2 as a possible D gene (5 bases). This receptor was obtained from a woman aged 40-49 years with Graves' hyperthyroidism. Material for sequencing was blood. This chain's CDR3 is CASSFTLALGTSNTGELFF. The CDR3 DNA reads as TGCGCCAGCAGCTTCACCCTAGCCCTAGGAACTTCGAACACCGGGGAGCTGTTTTTT.